This is a list of T cell receptor beta chains from one sample in a study of blood T cells in healthy people across ages. TCRdb itself ran the 5' RACE reads through MiXCR, one entry per CDR3 protein. The sample holds some 560,000 distinct CDR3 sequences, 25% to 35% seen once. In addition, the sample was reused for a study of T cells of mothers and their children.

The sequenced material came from blood. All receptors come from a boy between 2 and 10 years old in good health. Each CDR3 is given with its conserved first and last residue. A D gene is named only where the DNA matches it firmly.

J gene,V gene,D gene,CDR3 protein
TRBJ2-2,TRBV2,TRBD1,CASSGTGHTGELFF
TRBJ2-5,TRBV12-3/TRBV12-4,TRBD1,CASRRTGGETQYF
TRBJ2-5,TRBV6-6,.,CASRMGETQYF
TRBJ2-4,TRBV11-2,.,CASSLSMGTSKNIQYF
TRBJ2-7,TRBV7-8,.,CASSLDGGIGNYEQYF
TRBJ2-1,TRBV7-2,TRBD1,CASSLGGGQGFF
TRBJ2-2,TRBV5-1,.,CASRAPGSNTGELFF
TRBJ2-1,TRBV5-1,TRBD2,CASSSSGTSGGRRSYNEQFF
TRBJ2-5,TRBV11-1,.,CASSLEEETQYF
.,TRBV6-6,.,CASSYIPSSYEQYF
TRBJ1-1,TRBV12-3/TRBV12-4,.,CASSSSQSRGTEAFF
TRBJ2-5,TRBV6-5,.,CASRGGGETQYF
TRBJ1-2,TRBV20-1,.,CSATRFSNYSYTF
TRBJ1-1,TRBV6-5,.,CASSYSGNLNTEAFF
TRBJ1-1,TRBV27,.,CASSLWGHTEAFF
TRBJ2-5,TRBV2,.,CASSGTRETQYF
TRBJ1-1,TRBV20-1,.,CSAVIGPSTEAFF
TRBJ2-1,TRBV7-2,TRBD2,CASSPHAGTSGRARNEQFF
TRBJ2-7,TRBV6-6,TRBD1,CASSDLRDRYYEQYF
TRBJ2-2,TRBV5-4,TRBD2,CASSYGLAGSLGELFF
TRBJ1-2,TRBV15,.,CATSRDGGNYGYTF
.,TRBV6-1,TRBD2,CAGLGPSGILAYEQYF
TRBJ1-6,TRBV5-1,.,CASSLGTVGKSPLHF
TRBJ2-7,TRBV20-1,TRBD2,CSTTAGGEQHF
TRBJ2-2,TRBV28,.,CASTPGGTDRVTGEPFF
TRBJ2-7,TRBV12-3/TRBV12-4,TRBD2,CASSSTSGGAYEQYF
TRBJ1-1,TRBV29-1,TRBD1,CSVELPGQGATEAFF
.,TRBV2,.,CASFRQGGLREQYF
TRBJ2-3,TRBV20-1,.,CSARGLAGIPQYF
TRBJ1-2,TRBV5-1,TRBD1,CASSSLRDREGGYTF
TRBJ2-2,TRBV12-3/TRBV12-4,.,CASRQGSNTGELFF
TRBJ2-7,TRBV7-2,TRBD2,CASSSLREASYEQYF
TRBJ1-6,TRBV20-1,.,CSARGGYWASPLHF
TRBJ1-2,TRBV6-2/TRBV6-3,.,CASSYRHNGYTF
TRBJ2-5,TRBV5-6,TRBD2,CASSFLAGYRETQYF
TRBJ2-7,TRBV6-2/TRBV6-3,.,CASSLSVGSGYSYEQYF
TRBJ1-5,TRBV5-1,TRBD1,CASKQGQGLNQPQHF
TRBJ2-5,TRBV20-1,TRBD2,CSASPGLASQTQYF
TRBJ2-4,TRBV10-2,TRBD2,CASSRLAGGTKNIQYF
TRBJ2-1,TRBV10-2,TRBD2,CASTTSGKVQFF
TRBJ1-2,TRBV29-1,TRBD1,CSVSGTGSGYTF
TRBJ2-3,TRBV29-1,.,CSVESTGIMTDTQYF
TRBJ1-4,TRBV27,.,CASSHSPNEKLFF
TRBJ2-3,TRBV10-3,.,CAISESGSGTDTQYF
TRBJ2-7,TRBV27,.,CASSPGQFAPYEQYF
TRBJ2-2,TRBV6-5,TRBD2,CASSYQGLAGDSTTGELFF
.,TRBV11-2,TRBD1,CASSYGTGAYNEQFF
TRBJ2-5,TRBV11-2,.,CASSLGLGEQETQYF
TRBJ1-2,TRBV4-2,.,CASSQEGSGDDGYTF
TRBJ1-3,TRBV4-3,TRBD1,CASSQAGQVSGNAIYF
TRBJ1-2,TRBV19,TRBD1,CASSNGQGADGYTF
TRBJ2-2,TRBV4-2,TRBD1,CASSSFTPRDRRSSNTGELFF
TRBJ2-1,TRBV20-1,TRBD2,CSASSPGTSGSDEQFF
TRBJ2-6,TRBV11-2,TRBD1,CASSQRALGWTGVGYLSGANVLTF